This TCR beta chain derives from a study of shared clonotypes between healthy human individuals. Method: immunoSEQ multiplex PCR; TCRdb's copy keeps in-frame clones and lacks some. Found here are some 480,000 clones, roughly 85% of them singletons; the top ten hold approximately 12%. The CDR3 has 18 residues. Germline lookup yields CDR1 ENHRY and CDR2 SYGVKD. Trimming shortened V by 0 bases and J by 5 bases, and 22 bases separated the two germline ends. Material for sequencing was PBMCs. The receptor was derived from a woman between 40 and 55 years old in good health. Some clones in this sample may be carry-over from other donors' samples. V usage is TRBV10-3 and J usage is TRBJ1-1, with D possibly matching TRBD1 (6 bases). As DNA, the CDR3 is TGTGCCATCAGTGAGTCATGGGGATTACAGGGAGAGAGGACTGAAGCTTTCTTT. Its translation is CAISESWGLQGERTEAFF.